This T cell receptor beta chain was captured in a study of CD8 T cells in ankylosing spondylitis. Whole-study findings and limits: Made up of several highly homologous variants, a TCR beta motif appeared characteristic of ankylosing spondylitis blood.

The germline V gene encodes CDR1 LGHNA and CDR2 YSLEER. The V end was cut by 1 base, the J end by 7 bases, with 11 bases between. This CDR3 spans 14 amino acids. This clonotype appeared many times. Its target is unknown. Each TCR beta library was made by quantitative 5'-RACE that incorporated molecular barcodes. TCRdb passed the 5' RACE reads through MiXCR, listing each CDR3 protein once. The sample has 150,000 to 200,000 distinct CDR3 sequences; 15% to 20% are singletons. This rearrangement joins TRBV4-3 to TRBJ2-1, with D unclear. The TCR sequence derives from a male donor aged 10-29 years with ankylosing spondylitis or in good health (not recorded which). Sequenced material: blood, either unsorted or a sorted T cell fraction (not recorded which). The CDR3, as DNA: TGCGCCAGCAGCCAAGTTGGAGAATGGAATGAGCAGTTCTTC. It translates to CASSQVGEWNEQFF.